The 31 T cell receptor beta chains below all came from one sample that was sequenced in a study of blood T cells in healthy people across ages. PCR was performed a second time for roughly 7 to 12 cycles using a sample-barcoded 5' primer and a J-beta primer mix. TCRdb called the 5' RACE reads again in MiXCR, with one record for every CDR3 protein. Of hundreds of thousands of distinct CDR3 sequences in the sample, under 45% were seen once. Specimen: blood. The receptors derive from a man aged 60 to 69 in good health.

This clonotype was counted once. V and J are TRBV24-1 and TRBJ2-1; D may match TRBD1 or TRBD2 (6 bases each). There are 15 residues in the CDR3. Germline lookup yields CDR1 KGHDR and CDR2 SFDVKD. The germline V and J ends were trimmed by 6 bases and 1 base, with 12 bases remaining between them. In DNA form, the CDR3 reads TGTGCCACCAGTCAGAGGGGGGATTCCTACAATGAGCAGTTCTTC. This translates into CATSQRGDSYNEQFF.

V usage is TRBV4-2 and J usage is TRBJ1-3; D call uncertain. The CDR3 is 12 residues long. V dropped 4 bases and J dropped 4 bases, with 5 bases sitting between them. Germline-derived CDR1 and CDR2 are LGHNA and YNFKEQ. The CDR3 region has the DNA TGTGCCAGCAGCCTAAAAGGAAACACCATATATTTT. It specifies CASSLKGNTIYF.

The chain carries TRBV28 and TRBJ1-5; TRBD1 aligns across 8 bases. The CDR3 has 16 amino acids. CDR1 and CDR2 from the germline V gene are MDHEN and SYDVKM. After removal of 8 bases from V and 0 bases from J, the junction contained 9 bases not matched to a gene. The CDR3 bases are TGTGCCAGCCGGACAGGGATGGAATATAGCAATCAGCCCCAGCATTTT. This translates into CASRTGMEYSNQPQHF.

V is TRBV7-2 and J is TRBJ2-7, with 9 bases matching TRBD2. CDR3 length equals 12 residues. V shed 6 bases and J 6 bases; nucleotides not matched to a gene: 3. Looked up from germline, CDR1 is SGHTA and CDR2 is FQGNSA. This CDR3 reads CASRATSGEQYF. CDR3 DNA: TGTGCCAGCAGGGCGACTAGCGGCGAGCAGTACTTC.

This clonotype was recorded only once. The V gene is TRBV24-1, the J gene TRBJ2-5; the match to TRBD2 covers 13 bases. Germline CDR1 and CDR2: KGHDR and SFDVKD. The CDR3 extends over 14 amino acids. V lost 3 bases to trimming and J lost 11 bases; unmatched junction nucleotides: 5. The DNA for the CDR3 is TGTGCCACCAGTGATGCCGGGACTAGCGGGATGCAGTACTTC. Encoded protein: CATSDAGTSGMQYF.

This clonotype was counted at least ten times. The V and J genes are TRBV11-2 and TRBJ1-6; possibly TRBD1 for D (5 bases). Germline V gives CDR1 SGHAT, CDR2 FQNNGV. V was clipped by 7 bases and J by 14 bases, with 21 bases between them. The CDR3 sequence is 14 residues long. The CDR3 bases are TGTGCCAGCATCTCTCGAGGGCAGGGAAACTCCCTCCACTTT. It yields the protein CASISRGQGNSLHF. Full variable domain (remainder filled in from reference TRBV11-2 and TRBJ1-6): EAGVAQSPRYKIIEKRQSVAFWCNPISGHATLYWYQQILGQGPKLLIQFQNNGVVDDSQLPKDRFSAERLKGVDSTLKIQPAKLEDSAVYLCASISRGQGNSLHFGNGTRLTVT.

V usage is TRBV6-2 or TRBV6-3 and J usage is TRBJ2-5, with D perhaps given as TRBD1 or TRBD2 (6 bases each). Germline loops: CDR1 MNHEY, CDR2 SVGEGT. This CDR3 spans 15 amino acids. V lost 7 bases to trimming and J lost 2 bases, with 17 bases between them. CDR3 nucleotides: TGTGCCAGCACCGACGGACGGGGGCATCAAGAGACCCAGTACTTC. This gives the protein CASTDGRGHQETQYF.

CDR3: CSADRDGYNEQFF. The CDR3 nucleotides are TGCAGTGCTGACCGGGACGGCTACAATGAGCAGTTCTTC. J is TRBJ2-1 and V is TRBV20-1; D is tentatively TRBD1 or TRBD2 (5 bases each). V was cut by 5 bases and J by 3 bases, with 11 bases left in between. Germline-derived CDR1 and CDR2 are DFQATT and SNEGSKA (reference sequence). The CDR3 totals 13 residues.

This clonotype was seen repeatedly, ten times or more. V and J are TRBV28 and TRBJ1-6; D unresolved. The V end was cut by 4 bases, the J end by 11 bases, with 18 bases between. Germline CDR1 is MDHEN and CDR2 is SYDVKM. The length of the CDR3 is 15 residues. The CDR3 spells CASSSPGRVTAPLHF. The CDR3 coding sequence is TGTGCCAGCAGTTCCCCCGGACGGGTAACTGCACCCCTCCACTTT.

This clonotype was detected a few times. The chain combines TRBV12-3 or TRBV12-4 with TRBJ1-1; D remains ambiguous. The CDR3 runs 13 residues. Trimming removed 3 bases at V and 4 bases at J, with 9 bases between. The CDR3 region is CASSLSQRTEAFF. DNA for the CDR3: TGTGCCAGCAGTTTGTCACAGCGCACTGAAGCTTTCTTT.

This clonotype was picked up a small number of times. A much bigger clone sits one base away, suggesting this may be a read error. The CDR3 DNA reads as TGCAGCGTTGAGCCTCGGGGGGCCGGCTATGGCTACACCTTC. It encodes CSVEPRGAGYGYTF. The V and J genes are TRBV29-1 and TRBJ1-2; possible D gene TRBD1, 6 bases. This CDR3 spans 14 amino acids. V was cut by 3 bases and J by 4 bases, with 15 bases left in between. Germline V lookup: CDR1 SQVTM, CDR2 ANQGSEA.

The chain employs TRBV29-1 and TRBJ1-2; D uncertain. CDR1 SQVTM and CDR2 ANQGSEA come from the germline V gene. This CDR3 region has 13 residues. V dropped 0 bases and J dropped 8 bases, with 13 bases sitting between them. In DNA, the CDR3 is TGCAGCGTTGAAGATCCCAGACTCTGCGGCTACACCTTC. The encoded protein is CSVEDPRLCGYTF.

The chain is built from TRBV6-6 and TRBJ2-6; no definite D call. Trimming pared 0 bases from V and 2 bases from J, leaving 8 bases between. The CDR3 is 16 amino acids. CDR1 MNHNY and CDR2 SVGAGI come from the germline V gene (reference sequence). The DNA of the CDR3 is TGTGCCAGCAGTTACTCGAACTCGGCTGGGGCCAACGTCCTGACTTTC. It encodes CASSYSNSAGANVLTF.

The chain employs TRBV9 and TRBJ1-2, with 8 bases fitting TRBD1. V gave up 3 bases and J gave up 4 bases; unmatched junction bases: 5. The germline V gene encodes CDR1 SGDLS and CDR2 YYNGEE. This CDR3 region has 14 residues. CDR3 protein: CASSAGTGTYGYTF. In nucleotides, the CDR3 is TGTGCCAGCAGCGCCGGGACAGGAACCTATGGCTACACCTTC.

The chain is built from TRBV20-1 and TRBJ2-5; no clear D gene. Germline CDR1 DFQATT, CDR2 SNEGSKA (reference sequence). Deletions cut 6 bases from V and 13 bases from J, with 18 bases between. This CDR3 region has 11 residues. CDR3 DNA sequence: TGCAGTGCCGACTCGTTTCGCCAAGGGTACTTC. As protein: CSADSFRQGYF.

There are a few counts of this clonotype. The chain carries TRBV7-9 and TRBJ2-1; TRBD1 aligns across 11 bases. This CDR3 region has 15 residues. Germline V gene lookup returns CDR1 SEHNR and CDR2 FQNEAQ (reference sequence). The V and J ends lost 7 bases and 9 bases, in that order; junction bases with no gene match: 11. CDR3: CASTQTGQGVGEQFF. For the CDR3, the DNA is TGTGCCAGCACTCAAACGGGACAGGGGGTGGGTGAGCAGTTCTTC. Full variable domain (rest looked up from reference TRBV7-9 and TRBJ2-1): DTGVSQNPRHKITKRGQNVTFRCDPISEHNRLYWYRQTLGQGPEFLTYFQNEAQLEKSRLLSDRFSAERPKGSFSTLEIQRTEQGDSAMYLCASTQTGQGVGEQFFGPGTRLTVL.

This clonotype was found a few times. V gene TRBV6-1 combines with J gene TRBJ2-3; 8 positions agree with TRBD1. Germline CDR1 reads MNHNS; CDR2 reads SASEGT. The CDR3 is 14 residues long. J lost 6 bases, V lost 9 bases, and 11 bases had no gene match. The CDR3 reads CASNDRGRGDTQYF. The CDR3 nucleotides read TGTGCCAGTAACGACAGGGGCAGGGGCGATACGCAGTATTTT.

This clonotype has only a few counts. This chain links TRBV2 with TRBJ1-1, with D uncertain. The CDR3 sequence is 14 residues long. The V and J ends lost 6 bases and 8 bases respectively, with 19 bases between them. Germline CDR1 and CDR2: SNHLY and FYNNEI. The CDR3 DNA reads as TGTGCCAGCAGAACCAGCCGTTCCGGGTCCGAAGCTTTCTTT. It specifies CASRTSRSGSEAFF.

Only a few counts were recorded for this clonotype. This chain joins TRBV4-1 and TRBJ1-1; TRBD1 might be the D (6 bases). The germline CDR1 and CDR2 sequences are MGHRA and YSYEKL. CDR3 length: 15 residues. Deletions cut 3 bases from V and 1 base from J, with 12 bases between. The CDR3 DNA reads as TGCGCCAGCAGCCAGAACGACAGGTCGAACACTGAAGCTTTCTTT. It yields the protein CASSQNDRSNTEAFF.

The chain employs TRBV7-9 and TRBJ1-1, with D perhaps matching TRBD1 (6 bases). The CDR3 sequence is 13 residues long. The germline V gene encodes CDR1 SEHNR and CDR2 FQNEAQ (reference sequence). The germline V and J ends were trimmed by 6 bases and 5 bases, with 13 bases remaining between them. The CDR3 sequence: CASRTRDITEAFF. CDR3 nucleotide sequence: TGTGCCAGCAGAACCCGGGACATAACTGAAGCTTTCTTT. Variable domain in full (rest from reference TRBV7-9 and TRBJ1-1): DTGVSQNPRHKITKRGQNVTFRCDPISEHNRLYWYRQTLGQGPEFLTYFQNEAQLEKSRLLSDRFSAERPKGSFSTLEIQRTEQGDSAMYLCASRTRDITEAFFGQGTRLTVV.

This clonotype was picked up many times. The gene calls are TRBV4-3 and TRBJ1-2; maybe TRBD1 (5 bases). V was shortened by 0 bases and J by 2 bases, with 10 bases between the two germline ends. Germline V gene lookup returns CDR1 LGHNA and CDR2 YSLEER. This CDR3 has 15 amino acids. The chain's CDR3 is CASSQDWGKNYGYTF. In nucleotides, the CDR3 is TGCGCCAGCAGCCAAGATTGGGGGAAAAACTATGGCTACACCTTC.

The rearrangement links TRBV4-1 to TRBJ1-4; D gene uncertain. The germline CDR1 and CDR2 sequences are MGHRA and YSYEKL. This CDR3 is built from 15 residues. Trimming left V 0 bases short and J 5 bases short, with 10 bases between. CDR3 loop: CASSQEAGSNEKLFF. The CDR3 nucleotides read TGCGCCAGCAGCCAAGAAGCAGGATCAAATGAAAAACTGTTTTTT.

The table lists this clonotype with a few counts. The chain carries TRBV6-6 and TRBJ2-4; TRBD2 aligns across 10 bases. The DNA end lines up better with TRBJ2-7; the J call may be wrong. Germline V CDR1 and CDR2: MNHNY, SVGAGI (reference sequence). The CDR3 loop spans 17 amino acids. The CDR3 DNA reads as TGTGCCAGCAGTTACTGGGCTAGCGGGGGCCCCTCCTACGAGCAGTACTTC. It encodes CASSYWASGGPSYEQYF.

The chain recombines TRBV2 with TRBJ1-5, with a possible D match to TRBD1 (5 bases). The germline CDR1 and CDR2 sequences are SNHLY and FYNNEI. The V end lost 3 bases, the J end lost 4 bases, and 13 bases lay between the germline ends. The CDR3 runs to 15 residues. The CDR3 loop reads CASSDRRARNQPQHF. The CDR3 bases are TGTGCCAGCAGTGACCGCAGGGCCCGTAATCAGCCCCAGCATTTT.

This clonotype was counted a few times. V usage is TRBV7-9 and J usage is TRBJ2-5; 10 bases align to TRBD1. CDR3 length: 15 amino acids. V lost 1 base and J lost 2; bases outside the gene matches: 1. Germline CDR1 SEHNR, CDR2 FQNEAQ (reference sequence). This chain's CDR3 is CASSLGDRGQETQYF. CDR3 DNA: TGTGCCAGCAGCTTAGGGGACAGGGGTCAAGAGACCCAGTACTTC.

This clonotype was counted between two and nine times. The chain couples TRBV25-1 to TRBJ2-3, with 15 bases fitting TRBD2. Germline V gene data show CDR1 as MGHDK and CDR2 as SYGVNS. The CDR3 spans 21 residues. V dropped 5 bases and J dropped 0; count of bases not matched to a gene: 15. CDR3 sequence: CASSHSGTSGGRTYSTDTQYF. CDR3 DNA sequence: TGTGCCAGCAGTCACTCTGGGACTAGCGGGGGGCGGACGTATAGCACAGATACGCAGTATTTT.

The J gene is TRBJ2-7, the V gene TRBV20-1, with 7 bases fitting TRBD2. After removal of 7 bases from V and 8 bases from J, the junction contained 11 bases not matched to a gene. Germline V gene lookup returns CDR1 DFQATT and CDR2 SNEGSKA (reference sequence). The CDR3 runs 12 residues. This CDR3 is CSVPAGPEKQYF. The CDR3, as DNA: TGCAGTGTCCCAGCGGGGCCTGAGAAGCAGTACTTC.

This chain links TRBV27 with TRBJ2-1; a possible D gene is TRBD1 (6 bases). The germline V gene has CDR1 MNHEY and CDR2 SMNVEV (reference sequence). This CDR3 comprises 14 residues. V lost 7 bases and J lost 0, with 10 bases in between. CDR3 sequence reads: CASTADSSYNEQFF. The CDR3 DNA sequence: TGTGCCAGCACTGCGGACAGCTCCTACAATGAGCAGTTCTTC.

The V gene is TRBV11-1, the J gene TRBJ1-1; 9 nucleotides line up with TRBD1. CDR3 length equals 14 residues. V lost 5 bases to trimming and J lost 7 bases; unmatched junction nucleotides: 8. Germline values: CDR1 SGHAT, CDR2 FQDESV (reference sequence). The CDR3 protein is CASSPLGTGFEAFF. As DNA, the CDR3 is TGTGCCAGCAGCCCACTAGGGACAGGGTTTGAAGCTTTCTTT.

This clonotype was detected a few times. The CDR3: CASSSGLAGDTQYF. The CDR3 DNA is TGTGCCAGCAGCTCGGGACTAGCGGGGGATACGCAGTATTTT. The chain joins TRBV13 to TRBJ2-3; 13 bases match TRBD2. Germline V gene lookup returns CDR1 PRHDT and CDR2 FYEKMQ (reference sequence). Losses at the gene ends were 4 bases for V and 6 bases for J; bases not matched to a gene: 1. CDR3 length: 14 amino acids.

The chain uses TRBV20-1 and TRBJ1-5, with TRBD1 matching 7 bases. Per the germline V gene, CDR1 is DFQATT and CDR2 is SNEGSKA (reference sequence). Losses at the gene ends were 3 bases for V and 5 bases for J; bases not matched to a gene: 7. This CDR3 has 14 amino acids. CDR3 loop: CSASTGVGDQPQHF. In nucleotides, the CDR3 is TGCAGTGCTAGCACAGGGGTGGGCGATCAGCCCCAGCATTTT.